This T cell receptor (beta chain) emerged from a study of blood T cell repertoires in COVID-19. The germline V gene has CDR1 MGHDK and CDR2 SYGVNS. The V and J ends lost 8 bases and 3 bases respectively, with 13 bases between them. This CDR3 spans 13 amino acids. Per the original data handling: Reference gene primers were amplified, and this amplification served to estimate nucleated cell counts. Sequencing was performed with immunoSEQ multiplex PCR; in TCRdb, only in-frame clones are kept and a portion is missing. The D gene and trimming were derived from the DNA, and the V and J assignments and clone size from that table. Counted here are fewer than 450,000 clones, approximately 85% occurring once; the ten biggest clones make up 2% to 2.5%. Participant ages covered roughly 18 to 89 years across 25 or so US areas. Assignment of participants to cohorts was predicated upon participant-reported clinical history.

The V gene is TRBV25-1, the J gene TRBJ1-1; D uncertain. The specimen sequenced was PBMCs or T cells enriched from blood (not recorded which). The origin of this receptor is a woman in her forties with acute COVID-19. The CDR3 reads CASSATGYTEAFF. The CDR3 DNA sequence: TGTGCCAGCTCCGCGACGGGGTACACTGAAGCTTTCTTT.